This T cell receptor (beta chain) was sequenced for a study of OX40 agonist ivuxolimab in advanced cancers. In terms of the full investigation: Ivuxolimab was an agonistic, fully human IgG2 monoclonal antibody directed against OX40 (CD134), a costimulatory receptor. Intravenous ivuxolimab was administered to patients every 2 weeks at six dose levels: 0.01, 0.1, 0.3, 1.5, 3 and 10 mg/kg. The monotherapy dose-escalation portion (N of about 49 patients) of the phase I ivuxolimab trial is reported in the paper. Of the roughly 52 dose-escalation patients, hepatocellular carcinoma was present in about 20, melanoma in approximately 15, renal cell carcinoma in 9 and head and neck cancer in 9. Prior anti-PD-1, anti-PD-L1 or anti-CTLA-4 therapy was permitted, and approximately 40% of dose-escalation patients had received checkpoint inhibitors. Three dose-escalation patients achieved partial responses, one with hepatocellular carcinoma and two with cutaneous melanoma. Peripheral TCRbeta sequencing was intended to test whether TCR sequence diversity was altered and clonal T-cell expansion was caused by ivuxolimab. A male proportion of 70% to 90% and a mean age of approximately 55 years, ranging from 23 to 79, were recorded for the dose-escalation cohort. Results and caveats for the whole study, not just this receptor: In the 0.1-3.0 mg/kg groups, partial responders had among the lowest normalized peripheral clonal expansion, particularly in CD8+ T cells. The antigen specificity of the peripheral T cells that underwent clonal expansion was not determined. Low levels of normalized T-cell clonal expansion were also seen in some nonresponding patients. Clonal expansion of both CD4+ and CD8+ blood T cells was observed from baseline to week 6 at doses 0.1 to 3.0 mg/kg. After ivuxolimab, more expanded clones were found on average in CD8+ T cells than in CD4+ T cells.

The germline V gene provides CDR1 SGHRS and CDR2 YFSETQ. Trimming costs V 4 bases and J 9 bases, and their ends lie 8 bases apart. From the cysteine up to the phenylalanine, the CDR3 has a length of 11 residues. The kept DNA is CDR3 alone, 33 bases in frame from the first base. The trial excluded patients who had a history of autoimmune disease or who were on systemic immunosuppression. Peripheral blood for TCR sequencing was drawn from every dose cohort at baseline, at cycle 4 day 1 and at cycle 7 day 1. The samples were drawn from a first-in-human, open-label, multicenter phase I dose-escalation trial of ivuxolimab. The trial enrolled adults with locally advanced or metastatic head and neck squamous cell, hepatocellular, melanoma or renal cell carcinoma. Before TCR sequencing, CD4+ T cells and CD8+ T cells were sorted from peripheral blood as separate populations. Of note for this clone: Its target antigen remains unknown. Per-base quality was not reported, and no clone a single base away is much larger than it.

To sequence the TCRbeta CDR3 region, genomic DNA was isolated from the sorted cells. The immunoSEQ Assay was used for sequencing of TCRbeta CDR3 regions. This immuneACCESS table, as held by TCRdb, lists in-frame sequences with V and J called but not all clones. Of the missing ones, under half trace to an unresolved V gene in checked studies; the others have no known cause. For this sample there are roughly 100,000 clones; nearly 90% appear just once. The top ten clones comprise 0.15% to 0.2% of the sample. The rearrangement combines TRBV5-1 with TRBJ2-1, with an unclear D gene assignment. Here the sequenced sample was CD4+ or CD8+ T cells sorted from blood, taken in a trial of the OX40 agonist ivuxolimab. The clonotype originates from an adult with an advanced solid tumor such as melanoma, head and neck, liver or kidney cancer. The CDR3 protein: CASSQASEQFF. The nucleotide sequence is TGCGCCAGCAGCCAGGCGTCTGAGCAGTTCTTC.